This T cell receptor (beta chain) was documented in a study of blood T cell repertoires in COVID-19. Germline CDR1 and CDR2: KGHSH and LQKENI. After removal of 5 bases from V and 2 bases from J, the junction contained 14 bases not matched to a gene. The CDR3 totals 18 residues. Profiled with immunoSEQ multiplex PCR; TCRdb holds only in-frame clones, not every one. The table has about 190,000 clones, approximately 84% seen once. This clonotype originated in a young woman who had recovered from COVID-19. The chain has TRBV18 and TRBJ2-7; 11 nucleotides agree with TRBD1. Material: PBMCs or T cells enriched from blood (not recorded which). CDR3 amino acids: CASSSGGNTGQGAYEQYF. The CDR3, as DNA: TGTGCCAGCTCATCAGGGGGTAATACGGGACAGGGGGCCTACGAGCAGTACTTC.